This T cell receptor (beta chain) comes out of a study of CD8+CD57+ T cells in acquired aplastic anemia. TCR beta VDJ and CDR3 were profiled, and genomic DNA was the template. MiXCR, applied by TCRdb to the reads, yields one record per CDR3 protein. This sample has 200,000 to 250,000 distinct CDR3 sequences, with almost 35% found just once. This CDR3 has 13 amino acids. The germline V gene has CDR1 SGDLS and CDR2 YYNGEE. Trimming took off 0 bases at V and 4 bases at J, with 7 bases between the two ends. This clonotype has a count of ten or more. The sample taken for sequencing was sorted CD4+, CD8+, or CD8+CD57+ T cells (not recorded which) from PBMCs. The chain combines TRBV9 with TRBJ1-2, with a tentative D call TRBD1 (5 bases). This sequence was found in a human donor in good health, serving as a control. Here the CDR3 DNA reads TGTGCCAGCAGCGTAGCCACAGGCTATGGCTACACCTTC. It translates to CASSVATGYGYTF.